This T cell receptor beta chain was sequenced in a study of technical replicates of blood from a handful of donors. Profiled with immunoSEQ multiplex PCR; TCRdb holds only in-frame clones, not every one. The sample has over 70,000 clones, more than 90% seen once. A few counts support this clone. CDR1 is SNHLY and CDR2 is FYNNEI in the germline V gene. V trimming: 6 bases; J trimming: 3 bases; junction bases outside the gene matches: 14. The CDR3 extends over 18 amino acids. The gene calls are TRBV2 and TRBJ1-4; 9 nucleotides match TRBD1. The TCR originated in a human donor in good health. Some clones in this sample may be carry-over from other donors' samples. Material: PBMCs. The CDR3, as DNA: TGTGCCAGCAGCGTCCGGGACAGGGTCAGGTCGTCTAATGAAAAACTGTTTTTT. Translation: CASSVRDRVRSSNEKLFF.